The 4 T cell receptor beta chains reported below all come from one sample, sequenced in a study of blood T cell repertoires in COVID-19. Some clones are missing from TCRdb's copy, which holds only in-frame ones; the method was immunoSEQ multiplex PCR. The sample lists about 190,000 clones; roughly 80% were seen once. Sequences were obtained from peripheral blood. These receptors all stem from a woman between 50 and 59 years old with acute or convalescent COVID-19.

J is TRBJ2-7 and V is TRBV27; maybe TRBD2 (5 bases). Germline-derived CDR1 and CDR2 are MNHEY and SMNVEV (reference sequence). CDR3 length: 14 amino acids. V was trimmed by 3 bases and J by 0 bases, leaving 9 bases between them. The CDR3 DNA reads TGTGCCAGCAGTTTCGCTGCGGGCTCCTACGAGCAGTACTTC. Its protein product is CASSFAAGSYEQYF.

The V and J genes are TRBV3-1 (or the pseudogene TRBV3-2) and TRBJ1-6; 10 bases fit TRBD1. The germline V gene has CDR1 LGHDT and CDR2 YNNKEL (reference sequence). Trimming cost V 1 base and J 2 bases; bases outside gene matches: 2. The CDR3 is 17 residues long. Here the CDR3 DNA reads TGTGCCAGCAGCCAAGGGGGGACAGGGGCCTATAATTCACCCCTCCACTTT. It specifies CASSQGGTGAYNSPLHF.

The V call is TRBV28, the J call TRBJ1-5; tentatively, D is TRBD1 (6 bases). Germline CDR1 MDHEN, CDR2 SYDVKM. The V gene lost 4 bases and the J gene lost 2 bases, with 12 bases spanning the gap. This CDR3 has 15 amino acids. The CDR3 DNA reads as TGTGCCAGCAGTTCACCACAGGGCCGCAATCAGCCCCAGCATTTT. Residues: CASSSPQGRNQPQHF.

The V and J genes are TRBV2 and TRBJ1-2; 8 nucleotides match TRBD1. This CDR3 region has 12 residues. Trimming took 11 bases from V and 8 from J; bases not matched to a gene: 10. CDR1 SNHLY and CDR2 FYNNEI come from the germline V gene. CDR3 nucleotide sequence: TGTGCCGGATCAGGGGGCGCAGGAGGCTACACCTTC. Translated, it gives CAGSGGAGGYTF.